In its sample, the clone carrying this TCR beta chain was seen a few times. Its specificity is not known. What was amplified from RNA transcripts were TCR beta CDR3 regions. HTBI primers were the set used in a first-round RT-PCR of the TCR CDR3. MiXCR was run by TCRdb on the multiplex PCR reads, yielding one entry per CDR3 protein. Among about 290,000 distinct CDR3 sequences listed, 13% were seen once. Recently diagnosed hyperthyroidism of less than 2 months' duration affected patients aged 18 to 65. Uncontrolled infections, other autoimmune diseases, pregnancy or lactation led to exclusion of patients. This sample holds PBMCs from less than 13 ml fresh peripheral blood. These data originate in a study of T cells in Graves' hyperthyroidism and ophthalmopathy. Study-level findings and limits: Blood also showed most of the thyroid clonotypes that were expanded above 0.001.

Trimming removed 2 bases at V and 2 bases at J, with 10 bases between. There are 14 residues in the CDR3. Germline CDR1 and CDR2: MGHDK and SYGVNS. The chain links TRBV25-1 to TRBJ2-7; D call uncertain. Material for sequencing was blood. This clonotype was sampled from a woman aged 30 to 39 with Graves' hyperthyroidism that later progressed to Graves' ophthalmopathy. CDR3 in amino acids: CASSEGVGPYEQYF. Written as DNA, the CDR3 is TGTGCCAGCAGTGAAGGGGTCGGACCCTACGAGCAGTACTTC.